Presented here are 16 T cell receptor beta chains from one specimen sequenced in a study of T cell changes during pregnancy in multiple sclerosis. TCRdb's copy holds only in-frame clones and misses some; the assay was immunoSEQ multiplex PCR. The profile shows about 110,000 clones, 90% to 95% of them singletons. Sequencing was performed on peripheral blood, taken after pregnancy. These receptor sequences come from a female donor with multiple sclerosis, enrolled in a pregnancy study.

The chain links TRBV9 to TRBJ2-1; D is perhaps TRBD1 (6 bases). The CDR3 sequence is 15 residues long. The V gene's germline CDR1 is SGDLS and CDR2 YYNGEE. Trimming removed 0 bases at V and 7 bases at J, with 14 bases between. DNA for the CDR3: TGTGCCAGCAGCGTAGGACAGGTGCAGGGAAATGAGCAGTTCTTC. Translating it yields CASSVGQVQGNEQFF.

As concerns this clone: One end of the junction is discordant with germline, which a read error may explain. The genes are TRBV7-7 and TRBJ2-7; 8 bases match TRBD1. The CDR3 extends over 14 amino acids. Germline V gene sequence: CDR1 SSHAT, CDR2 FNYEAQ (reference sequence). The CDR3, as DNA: TGTGCTAGCAGCGCCTCGGGACAGGTTAGCGAGCAGTACTTC. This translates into CASSASGQVSEQYF.

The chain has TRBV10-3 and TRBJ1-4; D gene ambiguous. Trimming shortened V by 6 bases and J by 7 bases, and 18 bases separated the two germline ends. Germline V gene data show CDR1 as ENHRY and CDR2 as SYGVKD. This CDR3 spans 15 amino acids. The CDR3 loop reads CAIRPSDGGTEKLFF. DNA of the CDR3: TGTGCCATCAGACCCTCCGACGGAGGAACTGAAAAACTGTTTTTT.

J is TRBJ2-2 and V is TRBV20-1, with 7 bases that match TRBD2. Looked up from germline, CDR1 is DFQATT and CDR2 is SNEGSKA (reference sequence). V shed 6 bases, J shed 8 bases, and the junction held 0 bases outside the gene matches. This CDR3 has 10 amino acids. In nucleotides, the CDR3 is TGCAGTGCCGGGAGGGGGGAGCTGTTTTTT. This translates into CSAGRGELFF.

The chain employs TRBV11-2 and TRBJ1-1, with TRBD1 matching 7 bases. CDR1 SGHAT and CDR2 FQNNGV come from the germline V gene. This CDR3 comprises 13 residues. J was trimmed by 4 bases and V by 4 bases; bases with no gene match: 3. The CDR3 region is CASSYRQGTEAFF. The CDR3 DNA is TGTGCCAGCAGCTACCGACAGGGCACTGAAGCTTTCTTT. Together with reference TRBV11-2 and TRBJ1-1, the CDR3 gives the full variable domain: EAGVAQSPRYKIIEKRQSVAFWCNPISGHATLYWYQQILGQGPKLLIQFQNNGVVDDSQLPKDRFSAERLKGVDSTLKIQPAKLEDSAVYLCASSYRQGTEAFFGQGTRLTVV.

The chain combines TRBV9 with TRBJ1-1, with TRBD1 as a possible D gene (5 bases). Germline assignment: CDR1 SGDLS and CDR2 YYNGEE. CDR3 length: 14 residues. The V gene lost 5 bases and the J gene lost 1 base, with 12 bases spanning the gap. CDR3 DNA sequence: TGTGCCAGCAGTGGGGTAGGGGAGAACACTGAAGCTTTCTTT. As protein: CASSGVGENTEAFF.

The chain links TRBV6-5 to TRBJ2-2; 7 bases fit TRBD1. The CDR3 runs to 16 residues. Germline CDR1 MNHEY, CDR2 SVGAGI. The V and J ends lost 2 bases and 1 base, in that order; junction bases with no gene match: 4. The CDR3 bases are TGTGCCAGCAGTTACCCCGGACAGGAGAACACCGGGGAGCTGTTTTTT. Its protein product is CASSYPGQENTGELFF.

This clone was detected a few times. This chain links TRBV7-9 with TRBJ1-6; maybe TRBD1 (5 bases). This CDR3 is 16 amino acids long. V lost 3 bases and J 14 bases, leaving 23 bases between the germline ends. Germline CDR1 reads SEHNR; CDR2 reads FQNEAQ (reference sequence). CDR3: CASSFDLTAPTVALHF. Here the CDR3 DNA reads TGTGCCAGCAGCTTCGATTTGACAGCGCCGACGGTGGCCCTCCACTTT. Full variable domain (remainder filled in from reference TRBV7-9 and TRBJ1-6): DTGVSQNPRHKITKRGQNVTFRCDPISEHNRLYWYRQTLGQGPEFLTYFQNEAQLEKSRLLSDRFSAERPKGSFSTLEIQRTEQGDSAMYLCASSFDLTAPTVALHFGNGTRLTVT.

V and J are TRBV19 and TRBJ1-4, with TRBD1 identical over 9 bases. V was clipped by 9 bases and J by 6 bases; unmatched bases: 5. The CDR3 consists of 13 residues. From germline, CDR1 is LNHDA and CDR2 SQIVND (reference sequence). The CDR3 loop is CASTGTGYEKLFF. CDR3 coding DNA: TGTGCCAGCACAGGGACAGGGTATGAAAAACTGTTTTTT.

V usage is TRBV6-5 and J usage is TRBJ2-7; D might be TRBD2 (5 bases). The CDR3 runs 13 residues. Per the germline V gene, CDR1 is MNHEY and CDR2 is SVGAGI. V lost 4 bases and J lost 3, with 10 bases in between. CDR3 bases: TGTGCCAGCAGTTTAGGACGGGGCTACGAGCAGTACTTC. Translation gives CASSLGRGYEQYF.

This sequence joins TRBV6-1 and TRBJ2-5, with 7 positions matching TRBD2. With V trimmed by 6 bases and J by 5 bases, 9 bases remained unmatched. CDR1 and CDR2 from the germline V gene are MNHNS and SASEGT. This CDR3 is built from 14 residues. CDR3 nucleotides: TGTGCCAGCAGGATGATCGGACTAGATGAGACCCAGTACTTC. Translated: CASRMIGLDETQYF.

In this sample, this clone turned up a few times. The CDR3 loop reads CASRARGNYNEQFF. The DNA for the CDR3 is TGTGCCAGCAGGGCTCGGGGGAACTACAATGAGCAGTTCTTC. The chain joins TRBV2 to TRBJ2-1; a weak D match, TRBD2 (6 bases). V was clipped by 6 bases and J by 3 bases, with 12 bases between them. The CDR3 is 14 residues long. CDR1 is SNHLY and CDR2 is FYNNEI in the germline V gene.

CDR3 in DNA: TGTGCCAGCCCCAGGGTCAAGGCAACTAATGAAAAACTGTTTTTT. Amino acid sequence: CASPRVKATNEKLFF. This chain connects TRBV7-9 to TRBJ1-4; possible D gene TRBD1, 5 bases. This CDR3 is built from 15 residues. V gave up 8 bases and J gave up 0 bases, with 13 bases separating them. From germline, CDR1 is SEHNR and CDR2 FQNEAQ (reference sequence).

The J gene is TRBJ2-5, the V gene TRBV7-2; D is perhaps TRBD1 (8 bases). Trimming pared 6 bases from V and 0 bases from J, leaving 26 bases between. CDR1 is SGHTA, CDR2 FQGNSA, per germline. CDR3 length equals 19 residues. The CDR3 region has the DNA TGTGCCAGCAGTTATAAAGACAGGGGACGACTAGCCTACCAAGAGACCCAGTACTTC. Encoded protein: CASSYKDRGRLAYQETQYF.

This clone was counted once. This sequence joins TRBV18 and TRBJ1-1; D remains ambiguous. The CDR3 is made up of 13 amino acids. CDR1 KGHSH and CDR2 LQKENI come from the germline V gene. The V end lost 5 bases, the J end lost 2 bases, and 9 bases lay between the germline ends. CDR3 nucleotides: TGTGCCAGCTCAAAAAAGCAAAACACTGAAGCTTTCTTT. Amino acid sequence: CASSKKQNTEAFF.

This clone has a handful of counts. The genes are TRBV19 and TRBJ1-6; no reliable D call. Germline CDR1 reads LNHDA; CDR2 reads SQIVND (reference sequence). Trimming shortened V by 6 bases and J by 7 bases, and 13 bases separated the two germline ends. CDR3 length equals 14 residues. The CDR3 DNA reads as TGTGCCAGTAGGTGGTTACGGGAGAATTCACCCCTCCACTTT. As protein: CASRWLRENSPLHF. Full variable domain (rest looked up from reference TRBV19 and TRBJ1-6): DGGITQSPKYLFRKEGQNVTLSCEQNLNHDAMYWYRQDPGQGLRLIYYSQIVNDFQKGDIAEGYSVSREKKESFPLTVTSAQKNPTAFYLCASRWLRENSPLHFGNGTRLTVT.